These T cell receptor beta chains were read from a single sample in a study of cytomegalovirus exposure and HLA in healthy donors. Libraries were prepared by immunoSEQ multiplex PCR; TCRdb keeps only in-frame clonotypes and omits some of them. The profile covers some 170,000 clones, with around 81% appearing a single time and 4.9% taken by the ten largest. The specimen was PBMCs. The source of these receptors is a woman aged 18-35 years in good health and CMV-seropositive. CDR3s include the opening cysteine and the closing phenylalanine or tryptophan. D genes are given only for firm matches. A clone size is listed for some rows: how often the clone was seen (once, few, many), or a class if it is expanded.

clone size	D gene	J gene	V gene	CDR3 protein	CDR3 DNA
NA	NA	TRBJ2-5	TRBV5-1	CASSVRDNQETQYF	TGCGCCAGCAGCGTCCGGGACAATCAAGAGACCCAGTACTTC
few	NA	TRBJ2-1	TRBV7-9	CASSPPSNEQFF	TGTGCCAGCAGCCCCCCCTCCAATGAGCAGTTCTTC
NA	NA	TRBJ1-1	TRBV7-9	CSSSPGGAPNTEAFF	TGTTCCAGCAGCCCAGGCGGGGCGCCGAACACTGAAGCTTTCTTT
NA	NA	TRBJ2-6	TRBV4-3	CASSQDSSGANVLTF	TGCGCCAGCAGCCAAGATTCCTCCGGGGCCAACGTCCTGACTTTC
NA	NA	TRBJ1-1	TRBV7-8	CASSTTANTEAFF	TGTGCCAGCAGCACGACAGCGAACACTGAAGCTTTCTTT
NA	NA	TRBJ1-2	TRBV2	CASLEGGLSGTPPRF	TGTGCCAGCCTTGAGGGAGGACTATCGGGCACCCCACCCCGCTTC
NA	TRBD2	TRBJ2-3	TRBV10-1	CASSLGLAGATDTQYF	TGCGCCAGCAGCCTGGGACTAGCGGGGGCTACAGATACGCAGTATTTT
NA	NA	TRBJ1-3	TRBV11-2	CASSRGNTIYF	TGTGCCAGCAGTCGGGGAAACACCATATATTTT
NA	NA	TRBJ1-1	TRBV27	CASQTGNTEAFF	TGTGCCAGCCAAACAGGAAACACTGAAGCTTTCTTT
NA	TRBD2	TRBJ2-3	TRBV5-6	CASSFRTSGGSDTQYF	TGTGCCAGCAGCTTCAGGACTAGCGGGGGCTCAGATACGCAGTATTTT
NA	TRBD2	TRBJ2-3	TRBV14	CASSAGGRNLNTQYF	TGTGCCAGCAGCGCCGGGGGGAGAAATCTAAATACGCAGTATTTT
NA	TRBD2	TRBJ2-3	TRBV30	CAYLAGGPEQRTDTQYF	TGTGCCTACCTAGCGGGGGGGCCTGAGCAACGCACAGATACGCAGTATTTT
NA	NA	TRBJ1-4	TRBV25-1	CASTGELANEKLFF	TGTGCCAGCACCGGAGAGTTGGCTAATGAAAAACTGTTTTTT
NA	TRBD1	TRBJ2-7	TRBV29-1	CSVTSGTGVEQYF	TGCAGCGTTACCTCCGGGACAGGGGTCGAGCAGTACTTC
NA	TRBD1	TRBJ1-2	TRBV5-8	CASSSGTHGQGRYTF	TGTGCCAGCAGCTCGGGCACGCACGGACAGGGTCGCTACACCTTC
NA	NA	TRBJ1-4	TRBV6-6	CASRTADSPEKLFF	TGTGCCAGCAGGACGGCCGACAGCCCAGAAAAACTGTTTTTT
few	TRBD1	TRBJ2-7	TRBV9	CASSPGTGPEGQYF	TGTGCCAGCAGCCCCGGGACAGGCCCCGAAGGGCAGTACTTC
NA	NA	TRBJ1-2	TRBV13	CASSLGRTANYGYTF	TGTGCCAGCAGCTTAGGTAGGACAGCTAATTATGGCTACACCTTC
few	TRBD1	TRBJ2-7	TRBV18	CASSRDSGEQYF	TGTGCCAGCTCACGGGACAGCGGCGAGCAGTACTTC
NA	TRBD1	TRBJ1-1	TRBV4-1	CASSRGQGNLDTEAFF	TGCGCCAGCAGCCGGGGACAGGGGAATTTGGACACTGAAGCTTTCTTT
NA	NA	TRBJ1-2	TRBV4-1	CASSQDREQYYGYTF	TGCGCCAGCAGCCAAGATAGGGAGCAGTACTATGGCTACACCTTC
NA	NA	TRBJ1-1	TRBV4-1	CASSQEGKFGQGIHTEAFF	TGCGCCAGCAGCCAAGAGGGAAAGTTTGGGCAGGGAATCCACACTGAAGCTTTCTTT
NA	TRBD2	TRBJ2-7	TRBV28	CASSGGGPAYEQYF	TGTGCCAGCAGTGGCGGGGGGCCCGCCTACGAGCAGTACTTC
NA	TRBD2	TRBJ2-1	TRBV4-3	CASSQDGWGSGDEQFF	TGCGCCAGCAGCCAAGATGGGTGGGGTAGCGGGGATGAGCAGTTCTTC
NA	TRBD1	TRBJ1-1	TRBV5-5	CASSRDTTGDEAFF	TGTGCCAGCAGCCGGGATACCACAGGGGACGAAGCTTTCTTT
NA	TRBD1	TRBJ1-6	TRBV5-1	CASSLGPGDRGDSPLHF	TGCGCCAGCAGCTTGGGACCTGGGGACAGGGGTGACTCACCCCTCCACTTT
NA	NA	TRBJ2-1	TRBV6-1	CASTLLDNEQFF	TGTGCCAGCACTCTACTCGACAATGAGCAGTTCTTC
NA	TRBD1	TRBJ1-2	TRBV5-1	CASSLDRGSYGYTF	TGCGCCAGCAGCTTGGACAGGGGAAGCTATGGCTACACCTTC
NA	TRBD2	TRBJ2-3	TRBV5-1	CASSLAPSGGVLPDTQYF	TGCGCCAGCAGCTTGGCCCCTAGCGGGGGGGTCCTCCCAGATACGCAGTATTTT
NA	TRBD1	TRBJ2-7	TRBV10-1	CASVAGQGAYEQYF	TGCGCCAGCGTCGCGGGACAGGGGGCCTACGAGCAGTACTTC
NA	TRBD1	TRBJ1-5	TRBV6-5	CASSRSTGSQPQHF	TGTGCCAGCAGCCGATCGACAGGGAGTCAGCCCCAGCATTTT